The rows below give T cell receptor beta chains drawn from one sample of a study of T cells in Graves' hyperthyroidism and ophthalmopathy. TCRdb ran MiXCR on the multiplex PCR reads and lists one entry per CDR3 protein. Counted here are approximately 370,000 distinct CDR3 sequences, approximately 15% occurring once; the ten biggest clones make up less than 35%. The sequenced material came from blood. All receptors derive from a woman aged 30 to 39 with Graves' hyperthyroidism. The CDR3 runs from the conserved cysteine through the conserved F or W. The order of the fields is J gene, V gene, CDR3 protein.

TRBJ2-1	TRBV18	CASSPKREGLYNEQFF
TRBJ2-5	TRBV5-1	CASSAGLAGGPGQETQYF
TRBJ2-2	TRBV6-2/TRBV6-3	CASRAPGLAHTGELFF
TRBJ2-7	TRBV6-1	CASRPGQGAREQYF
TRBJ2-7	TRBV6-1	CASCRTSGYEQYF
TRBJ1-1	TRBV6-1	CASSPGSRGNTEAFF
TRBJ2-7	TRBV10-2	CASRGLAGGYEQYF
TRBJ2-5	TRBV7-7	CASSRTGAGTQYF
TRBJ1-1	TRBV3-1	CASSPGGHRDTEAFF
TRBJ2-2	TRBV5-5	CASSLGLAGGFGELFF
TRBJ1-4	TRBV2	CATHRVGEKLFF
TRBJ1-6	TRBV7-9	CASSPTTGSGNSPLHF
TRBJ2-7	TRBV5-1	CASSSIPPPGASEQYF
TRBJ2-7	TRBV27	CASSLHRRGWYEQYF
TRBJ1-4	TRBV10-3	CAISEVNEKLFF
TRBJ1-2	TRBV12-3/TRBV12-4	CASRMTANYGYTF
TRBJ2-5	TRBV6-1	CASSQLAAQTQYF
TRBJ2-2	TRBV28	CATKTSGLLTGELFF
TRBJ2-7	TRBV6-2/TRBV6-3	CASRPTVFGEQYF
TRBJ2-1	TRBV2	CASSLTNNEQFF
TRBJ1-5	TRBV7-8	CASSPHPENSNQPQHF
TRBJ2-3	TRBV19	CASRKGQGLTDTQYF
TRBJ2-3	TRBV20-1	CSARQRLAGATDTQYF
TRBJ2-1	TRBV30	CAWSVGGRVRNEQFF
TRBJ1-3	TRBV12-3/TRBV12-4	CASRDRGNTIYF
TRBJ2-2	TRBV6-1	CASPRLAGDSTGELFF
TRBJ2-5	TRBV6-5	CASSYGYRNETQYF
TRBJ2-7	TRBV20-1	CSARLLAGSYEQYF
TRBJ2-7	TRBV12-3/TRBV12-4	CASRKGDPYEQYF
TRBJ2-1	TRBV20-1	CSARSRVSSYNEQFF
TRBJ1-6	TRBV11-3	CASSLRRDSPLHF